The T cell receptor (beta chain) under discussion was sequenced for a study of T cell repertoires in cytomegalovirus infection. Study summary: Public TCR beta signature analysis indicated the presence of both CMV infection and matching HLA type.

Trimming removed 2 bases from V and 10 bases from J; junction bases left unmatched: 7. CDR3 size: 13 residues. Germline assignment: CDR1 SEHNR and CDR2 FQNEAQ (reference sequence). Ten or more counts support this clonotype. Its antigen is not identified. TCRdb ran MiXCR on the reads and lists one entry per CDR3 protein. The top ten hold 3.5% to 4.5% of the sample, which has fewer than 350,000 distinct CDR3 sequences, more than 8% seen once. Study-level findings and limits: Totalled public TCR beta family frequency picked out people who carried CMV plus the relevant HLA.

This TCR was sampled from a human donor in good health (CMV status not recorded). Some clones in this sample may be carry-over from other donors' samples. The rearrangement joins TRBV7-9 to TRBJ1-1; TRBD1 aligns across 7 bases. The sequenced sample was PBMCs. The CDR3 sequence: CASSLPGGDGAFF. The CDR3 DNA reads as TGTGCCAGCAGCTTACCAGGGGGAGATGGAGCTTTCTTT.